This T cell receptor beta chain was documented in a study of brain T cells in children with intractable seizures. Worth noting for this clone: Its antigen is unknown.

Time point in this sample: blood from clinic visit 5 months post-surgery; TSC patient then seizure free. Only cases whose brain tissue showed the highest T cell transcript signatures were sequenced. Pre-surgery treatment included at least one anti-epileptic drug. Study-wide findings and caveats: Patients' HCMV serostatus was unknown; virus specificity rests on CDR3 similarity alone. Pre-surgery blood may have been undersampled, hiding some clones.

Profiled with immunoSEQ multiplex PCR; TCRdb holds only in-frame clones, not every one. Of hundreds of thousands of clones listed, about 94% are singletons. The V gene lost 5 bases and the J gene lost 5 bases, with 16 bases spanning the gap. The CDR3 runs to 14 residues. In germline, CDR1 is SEHNR, CDR2 FQNEAQ (reference sequence). This material consisted of peripheral blood, taken 4 to 6 months after surgery. V gene TRBV7-9 combines with J gene TRBJ2-7; no firm D call. This sequence was found in a boy younger than two with tuberous sclerosis and intractable seizures. The CDR3 coding sequence is TGTGCCAGCAGCGACCCCGGACGGAATCACGAGCAGTACTTC. It codes for CASSDPGRNHEQYF. The full variable domain, completed using reference TRBV7-9 and TRBJ2-7, is DTGVSQNPRHKITKRGQNVTFRCDPISEHNRLYWYRQTLGQGPEFLTYFQNEAQLEKSRLLSDRFSAERPKGSFSTLEIQRTEQGDSAMYLCASSDPGRNHEQYFGPGTRLTVT.